The rows below give T cell receptor beta chains drawn from one sample of a study of cytomegalovirus exposure and HLA in healthy donors. The protocol was immunoSEQ multiplex PCR, while the TCRdb copy is restricted to in-frame clones and leaves out a portion. Among approximately 86,000 clones listed, about 85% were seen once. Sequenced material: PBMCs. These receptors all come from a middle-aged man in good health and CMV-seropositive. The CDR3 runs from the conserved cysteine through the conserved F or W. Each record gives: D gene, clone size, V gene, J gene, CDR3 DNA, CDR3 protein. A D gene is named only where the DNA matches it firmly. A clone size is listed for some rows: how often the clone was seen (once, few, many), or a class if it is expanded.

D: .
size: once
V: TRBV13
J: TRBJ2-5
DNA: TGTGCCAGCAGCTGGGGTCGCGGGGCAGCGCTTTCCCAAGAGACCCAGTACTTC
CDR3: CASSWGRGAALSQETQYF

D: .
size: .
V: TRBV7-6
J: TRBJ2-5
DNA: TGTGCCAGCAGCTTCCTGGACCTGGGGGGAGAGACCCAGTACTTC
CDR3: CASSFLDLGGETQYF

D: .
size: .
V: TRBV6-1
J: TRBJ1-6
DNA: TGTGCCAGCAGCCAAACATGGGGGGGTTCACCCCTCCACTTT
CDR3: CASSQTWGGSPLHF

D: .
size: .
V: TRBV7-6
J: TRBJ2-3
DNA: TGTGCCAGCAGCTTAGGATCAGGCTCAAGCACAGATACGCAGTATTTT
CDR3: CASSLGSGSSTDTQYF

D: TRBD1
size: .
V: TRBV18
J: TRBJ2-7
DNA: TGTGCCAGCTCACCAGGGACAGGCCCCTACGAGCAGTACTTC
CDR3: CASSPGTGPYEQYF

D: .
size: .
V: TRBV9
J: TRBJ2-5
DNA: TGTGCCAGCAGCACAGGCTCCGGGGAGACCCAGTACTTC
CDR3: CASSTGSGETQYF

D: TRBD1
size: .
V: TRBV12-5
J: TRBJ2-7
DNA: TGTGCTAGTGGTTTGGTATTAGGACAGGGGATTGGGGGCGAGCAGTACTTC
CDR3: CASGLVLGQGIGGEQYF

D: .
size: few
V: TRBV6-5
J: TRBJ1-1
DNA: TGTGCCAGCAGTTCTCCCGGGAAGAACACTGAAGCTTTCTTT
CDR3: CASSSPGKNTEAFF

D: .
size: .
V: TRBV7-3
J: TRBJ1-2
DNA: TGTGCCAGCAGCTTGGGATCCCGGGAGGACTATGGCTACACCTTC
CDR3: CASSLGSREDYGYTF

D: .
size: .
V: TRBV5-1
J: TRBJ2-7
DNA: TGCGCCAGCAGCTTGGACCCGGGTCCGAGCGCCTACGAGCAGTACTTC
CDR3: CASSLDPGPSAYEQYF

D: TRBD2
size: .
V: TRBV5-1
J: TRBJ2-1
DNA: TGCGCCAGCAGCGACGGACTAGCGGGAGGACGTCAGTTCTTC
CDR3: CASSDGLAGGRQFF

D: TRBD2
size: .
V: TRBV11-3
J: TRBJ2-5
DNA: TGTGCCAGCAGCATGTTGCGGGGGGGGGAGAGACAAGAGACCCAGTACTTC
CDR3: CASSMLRGGERQETQYF

D: .
size: .
V: TRBV30
J: TRBJ1-2
DNA: TGTGCCTGGAGTGCTACCTCTAACTATGGCTACACCTTC
CDR3: CAWSATSNYGYTF

D: .
size: .
V: TRBV18
J: TRBJ2-5
DNA: TGTGCCAGCTCACCTTTCGCTAGCGACCAAGAGACCCAGTACTTC
CDR3: CASSPFASDQETQYF

D: TRBD1
size: .
V: TRBV28
J: TRBJ2-7
DNA: TGTGCCAGCAGTTTTTACCGGGACAGGGGGTACTACGAGCAGTACTTC
CDR3: CASSFYRDRGYYEQYF

D: TRBD1
size: .
V: TRBV12-5
J: TRBJ1-6
DNA: TGTGCTAGTGGACTGACAGGGGGCGTGTCACCCCTCCACTTT
CDR3: CASGLTGGVSPLHF

D: TRBD2
size: .
V: TRBV19
J: TRBJ2-1
DNA: TGTGCCAGTAGTATGGGACTAGCGGGGGGCCTCCTCGACAATGAGCAGTTCTTC
CDR3: CASSMGLAGGLLDNEQFF